This record looks at one TCR beta chain sequence and its context. Its antigen is unidentified. Second-dose intervals near 4 or 12 weeks were combined. This sample was taken from a study of T cell responses to AZD1222 COVID-19 vaccine. The study, taken as a whole, reports: Regions left unmutated in variants are reportedly the target of nearly half of spike-specific TCRs.

Sequenced by immunoSEQ multiplex PCR; TCRdb stores in-frame clones only, minus some. Among about 150,000 clones listed, about 91% were seen once. The CDR3 sequence is 13 residues long. Germline-derived CDR1 and CDR2 are SGHRS and YFSETQ. V lost 0 bases and J lost 8, with 11 bases in between. The sample here was peripheral blood, taken 28 days after the second AZD1222 dose. The chain carries TRBV5-1 and TRBJ1-2; tentative D call: TRBD1 (5 bases). This TCR derives from an adult who received the AZD1222 COVID-19 vaccine. CDR3: CASSLAGLGGYTF. For the CDR3, the DNA is TGCGCCAGCAGCTTGGCAGGGTTGGGCGGCTACACCTTC.